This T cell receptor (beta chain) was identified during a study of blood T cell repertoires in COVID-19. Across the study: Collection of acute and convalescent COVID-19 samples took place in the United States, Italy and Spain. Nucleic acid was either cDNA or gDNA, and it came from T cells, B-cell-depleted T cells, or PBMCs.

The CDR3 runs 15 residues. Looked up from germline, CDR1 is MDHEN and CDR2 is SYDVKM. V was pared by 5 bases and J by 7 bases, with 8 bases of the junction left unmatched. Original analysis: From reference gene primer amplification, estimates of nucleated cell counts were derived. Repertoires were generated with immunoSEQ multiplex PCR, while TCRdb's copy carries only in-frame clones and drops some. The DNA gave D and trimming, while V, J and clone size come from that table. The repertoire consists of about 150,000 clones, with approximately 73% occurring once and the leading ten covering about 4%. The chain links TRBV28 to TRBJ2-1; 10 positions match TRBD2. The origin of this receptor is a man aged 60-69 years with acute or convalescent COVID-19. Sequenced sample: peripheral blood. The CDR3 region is CASSPPGLARNEQFF. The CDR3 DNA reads TGTGCCAGCAGTCCCCCGGGACTAGCGAGGAATGAGCAGTTCTTC. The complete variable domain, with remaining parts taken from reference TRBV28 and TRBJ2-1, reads DVKVTQSSRYLVKRTGEKVFLECVQDMDHENMFWYRQDPGLGLRLIYFSYDVKMKEKGDIPEGYSVSREKKERFSLILESASTNQTSMYLCASSPPGLARNEQFFGPGTRLTVL.